This T cell receptor (beta chain) was recorded in a study of spatial heterogeneity in lung cancer. About the study: For the average unique TCR and UMI combination, more than 8.5 occurrences appeared in raw reads.

Germline-derived CDR1 and CDR2 are MDHEN and SYDVKM. The CDR3 has 14 amino acids. J lost 3 bases, V lost 2 bases, and 4 bases had no gene match. This clonotype was seen many times. Stated time point: sample taken at primary tumor resection. Whole RNA obtained from tumor, nontumor lung or frozen PBMC underwent sequencing without sorting. Individually, TCR cDNA molecules were each labelled with a unique molecular identifier. In TCRdb, the 5' RACE reads were re-called with MiXCR into one record per CDR3 protein. The sample holds 85,000 to 100,000 distinct CDR3 sequences; roughly 12% are singletons and the top ten take under 50%.

This specimen consisted of PBMCs, obtained at surgery. The receptor was derived from a male donor with early-stage non-small cell lung cancer. This rearrangement joins TRBV28 to TRBJ2-7; 7 nucleotides line up with TRBD1. The CDR3 DNA reads TGTGCCAGCAGTTTAGGGGGACAGAGCTACGAGCAGTACTTC. Translation gives CASSLGGQSYEQYF.